The 18 T cell receptor beta chains listed next were all sequenced from one sample in a study of radiation and T cells in renal cell carcinoma. Data came from immunoSEQ multiplex PCR; TCRdb stores just in-frame clones and leaves some out. The table shows 150,000 or so clones, with over 80% occurring only once. Indicated time point: baseline pretreatment blood. Treatment of the sample: 15 Gy SBRT to primary tumor, nephrectomy 4 weeks later. The sequences come from blood, collected from a patient whose treatment included radiotherapy and nephrectomy. The receptors shown here come from a woman between 50 and 59 years old with renal cell carcinoma.

The rearrangement uses TRBV9 and TRBJ2-5; 7 bases map to TRBD2. This CDR3 contains 13 residues. J gave up 5 bases and V 0 bases, and 1 base lay outside the gene matches. Per germline, CDR1 SGDLS and CDR2 YYNGEE. The CDR3 region is CASSVGSGETQYF. In DNA, the CDR3 is TGTGCCAGCAGCGTAGGTAGCGGGGAGACCCAGTACTTC. Full variable domain (missing parts from reference TRBV9 and TRBJ2-5): DSGVTQTPKHLITATGQRVTLRCSPRSGDLSVYWYQQSLDQGLQFLIQYYNGEERAKGNILERFSAQQFPDLHSELNLSSLELGDSALYFCASSVGSGETQYFGPGTRLLVL.

The chain has TRBV6-5 and TRBJ1-5, with a tentative D call TRBD1 (5 bases). The CDR3 is 13 amino acids. The V gene lost 7 bases and the J gene lost 7 bases, with 14 bases spanning the gap. The germline V gene encodes CDR1 MNHEY and CDR2 SVGAGI. For the CDR3, the DNA is TGTGCCAGCAAGAGGAGCAGGGACCAGCCCCAGCATTTT. Encoded protein: CASKRSRDQPQHF.

The V gene is TRBV5-1, the J gene TRBJ2-7, with TRBD1 identical over 11 bases. Losses at the gene ends were 2 bases for V and 6 bases for J; bases not matched to a gene: 10. From germline, CDR1 is SGHRS and CDR2 YFSETQ. This CDR3 is built from 16 residues. The CDR3 region has the DNA TGCGCCAGCAGCTTACTAGGCGGACAGGGGGCTTCCGAGCAGTACTTC. This translates into CASSLLGGQGASEQYF.

V usage is TRBV5-1 and J usage is TRBJ2-1, with 10 bases lining up with TRBD1. V trimming: 7 bases; J trimming: 6 bases; junction bases outside the gene matches: 10. In germline, CDR1 is SGHRS, CDR2 YFSETQ. The CDR3 runs 15 residues. The chain's CDR3 is CASGVPGQGINEQFF. CDR3 coding DNA: TGCGCCAGCGGAGTTCCGGGACAGGGGATCAATGAGCAGTTCTTC.

The genes are TRBV6-5 and TRBJ1-2, with D tentatively TRBD1 (6 bases). V dropped 2 bases and J dropped 8 bases, with 15 bases sitting between them. This CDR3 is 14 amino acids long. The germline gives CDR1 MNHEY, CDR2 SVGAGI. DNA for the CDR3: TGTGCCAGCAGTTACACCGGGGGGCCGGGAGGCTACACCTTC. Translating gives CASSYTGGPGGYTF.

This chain uses TRBV2 with TRBJ2-5; a weak D match, TRBD1 (6 bases). CDR1 and CDR2 (germline): SNHLY, FYNNEI. Trimming took 4 bases from V and 4 from J, leaving 10 bases between them. This CDR3 region has 13 residues. The CDR3 spells CASSGPGAETQYF. The DNA of the CDR3 is TGTGCCAGCAGTGGCCCAGGGGCAGAGACCCAGTACTTC.

At least ten counts were recorded for this clone. The rearrangement uses TRBV4-3 and TRBJ1-3; the D gene is possibly TRBD1 (5 bases). CDR1 and CDR2 from the germline V gene are LGHNA and YSLEER. This CDR3 spans 19 amino acids. The V end lost 0 bases, the J end lost 2 bases, and 20 bases lay between the germline ends. The CDR3 DNA is TGCGCCAGCAGCCAAGAATTATCCAACCACAGGCACACTGGAAACACCATATATTTT. Amino acids: CASSQELSNHRHTGNTIYF.

The chain combines TRBV2 with TRBJ2-5; TRBD2 matches at 10 bases. The V gene's germline CDR1 is SNHLY and CDR2 FYNNEI. Losses at the gene ends were 5 bases for V and 0 bases for J; bases not matched to a gene: 3. The CDR3 loop spans 15 amino acids. Written as DNA, the CDR3 is TGTGCCAGCAGTAAGACTAGCGGGTACCAAGAGACCCAGTACTTC. It specifies CASSKTSGYQETQYF.

The chain joins TRBV27 to TRBJ2-7, with D perhaps being TRBD1 or TRBD2 (6 bases each). The CDR3 sequence is 17 residues long. V dropped 6 bases and J dropped 1 base, with 22 bases sitting between them. In germline, CDR1 is MNHEY, CDR2 SMNVEV (reference sequence). The CDR3 reads CASSPNAGGELSYEQYF. In DNA, the CDR3 is TGTGCCAGCAGCCCGAACGCCGGGGGCGAACTTTCCTACGAGCAGTACTTC.

As DNA, the CDR3 is TGTGCCAGCCGTAGGCTGTCCTTATTGGTGAACACTGAAGCTTTCTTT. This translates into CASRRLSLLVNTEAFF. V is TRBV19 and J is TRBJ1-1; D is unresolved. Germline CDR1 is LNHDA and CDR2 is SQIVND (reference sequence). Between the trimmed V and J ends, which lost 9 bases and 0 bases, there was a span of 20 bases. This CDR3 comprises 16 residues.

This clone has more than one count but fewer than ten. This sequence joins TRBV6-6 and TRBJ1-5; D not certain. From germline, CDR1 is MNHNY and CDR2 SVGAGI (reference sequence). V shed 4 bases and J shed 3 bases, with 10 bases lying between them. This CDR3 is 14 amino acids long. The CDR3 protein is CASSLELLNQPQHF. The DNA of the CDR3 is TGTGCCAGCAGTTTAGAACTGCTCAATCAGCCCCAGCATTTT.

The CDR3 DNA sequence: TGTGCCAGCAGCTCGTCGACAGGTTTCTCCTACGAGCAGTACTTC. Its protein is CASSSSTGFSYEQYF. The V gene is TRBV5-5, the J gene TRBJ2-7, with a weak D call TRBD1 (6 bases). This CDR3 is built from 15 residues. V was shortened by 3 bases and J by 0 bases, with 13 bases between the two germline ends. The V gene's germline CDR1 is SGHKS and CDR2 YYEKEE (reference sequence).

Written as DNA, the CDR3 is TGTGCCAGCACCCCTGACAACACTGAAGCTTTCTTT. Translation: CASTPDNTEAFF. The chain links TRBV28 to TRBJ1-1; no clear D gene. This CDR3 contains 12 residues. The V end lost 7 bases, the J end lost 2 bases, and 8 bases lay between the germline ends. Germline lookup yields CDR1 MDHEN and CDR2 SYDVKM.

V is TRBV5-6 and J is TRBJ2-7; D not resolved. The ends were cut back, 4 bases at V and 3 bases at J, with 11 bases in the middle. Looked up from germline, CDR1 is SGHDT and CDR2 is YYEEEE. The CDR3 has 13 residues. CDR3 DNA sequence: TGTGCCAGCAGCCTGGCGGCTGTCTACGAGCAGTACTTC. Residues: CASSLAAVYEQYF.

V gene TRBV4-3 combines with J gene TRBJ1-2, with D hard to call. Germline V lookup: CDR1 LGHNA, CDR2 YSLEER. This CDR3 has 15 amino acids. Trimming pared 1 base from V and 6 bases from J, leaving 15 bases between. CDR3 coding DNA: TGCGCCAGCAGCCAAGTTTCCCCATTCTCTAATGGCTACACCTTC. This codes for CASSQVSPFSNGYTF.

Here the CDR3 reads CASSLKFEQFF. The DNA of the CDR3 is TGTGCCAGCAGCCTCAAATTCGAGCAGTTCTTC. V is TRBV7-9 and J is TRBJ2-1; D unresolved. Germline V gene sequence: CDR1 SEHNR, CDR2 FQNEAQ (reference sequence). The CDR3 consists of 11 residues. Trimming shortened V by 5 bases and J by 10 bases, and 9 bases separated the two germline ends.

This chain joins TRBV5-1 and TRBJ1-1; the D is unclear. Per germline, CDR1 SGHRS and CDR2 YFSETQ. The CDR3 loop spans 15 amino acids. Trimming removed 4 bases from V and 1 base from J, with 14 bases in between. The CDR3 DNA sequence: TGCGCCAGCAGCCCGCAGGCCACGGAGAACACTGAAGCTTTCTTT. Encoded protein: CASSPQATENTEAFF.

This clone was picked up one time. V usage is TRBV6-5 and J usage is TRBJ2-7, with 7 nucleotides matching TRBD2. The V gene end was trimmed by 7 bases and the J gene end by 4 bases; junction bases not matched to a gene: 10. This CDR3 comprises 14 residues. Germline V gives CDR1 MNHEY, CDR2 SVGAGI. The DNA for the CDR3 is TGTGCCAGCACCGCAAGCGGGGTGAAATACGAGCAGTACTTC. This encodes CASTASGVKYEQYF.